One and the same sample provided the 3 T cell receptor beta chains below, sequenced in a study of Graves' ophthalmopathy and Graves' hyperthyroidism. The TCR beta CDR3 regions underwent amplification from RNA transcripts. HTBI-primed first-round RT-PCR preceded second-round multiplex PCR. From the multiplex PCR reads, TCRdb called clonotypes with MiXCR, one entry per CDR3 protein. The sample has over 200,000 distinct CDR3 sequences, less than 30% seen once. Sequencing was carried out using peripheral blood. These receptors all stem from a man in his fifties with Graves' ophthalmopathy.

This clonotype was counted at least ten times. This rearrangement joins TRBV7-2 to TRBJ1-5; possible D gene TRBD1, 5 bases. The CDR3 runs to 14 residues. The germline V and J ends were trimmed by 3 bases and 1 base, with 7 bases remaining between them. Germline CDR1 SGHTA, CDR2 FQGNSA. The CDR3 region has the DNA TGTACCAGCAGCTTTGGGGCGAGCAATCAGCCCCAGCATTTT. Translation gives CTSSFGASNQPQHF.

This clonotype appeared many times. V and J are TRBV3-1 and TRBJ1-5; possibly TRBD1 for D (5 bases). CDR3 size: 17 residues. Between the trimmed V and J ends, which lost 1 base and 3 bases, there was a span of 16 bases. The V gene's germline CDR1 is LGHDT and CDR2 YNNKEL (reference sequence). Written as DNA, the CDR3 is TGTGCCAGCAGCCAAGTCCCCCGGGGACTAGCCAATCAGCCCCAGCATTTT. Its translation is CASSQVPRGLANQPQHF.

This clonotype was counted at least ten times. J is TRBJ2-4 and V is TRBV7-8; unclear D gene. Germline-derived CDR1 and CDR2 are SGHVS and FQNEAQ. V was clipped by 1 base and J by 7 bases, with 14 bases between them. The CDR3 sequence is 15 residues long. The DNA for the CDR3 is TGTGCCAGCAGCTTAGTGACCCCCGAGGTGAACATTCAGTACTTC. It specifies CASSLVTPEVNIQYF.